By proportion, the clone carrying this TCR beta chain is medium-sized. Its target is unknown. This sample was taken from a study of metastatic and nonmetastatic thyroid tumors. For the study at large: Repertoires were compared across blood and tumor or nodule tissue from malignant and benign thyroid patients. Whole-study results and caveats: Malignant tumors reportedly showed significantly higher TCR beta diversity than benign nodules in both blood and tumor.

Per the original methods: Across clinicopathological groups, CDR3 differences served as the basis for building a distant-metastasis classifier for papillary thyroid cancer. Using MiXCR, TCRdb reanalyzed the PCR reads. TCRdb, not the authors, supplied the V and J calls. This table has about 11,000 clones, around 30% appearing once. All patients were treatment-naive before thyroid surgery. Per the germline V gene, CDR1 is DFQATT and CDR2 is SNEGSKA (reference sequence). This CDR3 comprises 12 residues. The V and J ends lost 2 bases and 7 bases respectively, with 8 bases between them. The specimen was tumor tissue. The rearrangement joins TRBV20-1 to TRBJ2-2, with TRBD2 as a possible D gene (5 bases). The TCR was taken from a female donor with papillary thyroid cancer or a benign thyroid nodule (not recorded which). Some clones in this sample may be carry-over from other donors' samples. CDR3 nucleotide sequence: TGCAGTGCTAGATTGCGGGTCGGGGAGCTGTTTTTT. As protein: CSARLRVGELFF.